These 26 T cell receptor beta chains share one sample of origin, sequenced in a study of radiotherapy plus CTLA-4 blockade in lung cancer. Method: immunoSEQ multiplex PCR; TCRdb's copy keeps in-frame clones and lacks some. Among about 45,000 clones listed, roughly 60% were seen once. This material consisted of peripheral blood, taken from a patient treated with radiotherapy plus ipilimumab. The receptors derive from a human donor with non-small cell lung cancer who had a partial response to radiotherapy plus ipilimumab.

This clone was found a few times. The V gene is TRBV7-2, the J gene TRBJ1-2, with a tentative D call TRBD1 (5 bases). The germline gives CDR1 SGHTA, CDR2 FQGNSA. CDR3 length: 16 amino acids. Trimming removed 1 base from V and 3 bases from J, with 15 bases in between. The CDR3 here is CASSLGGRGNYYGYTF. As DNA, the CDR3 is TGTGCCAGCAGCTTAGGGGGACGGGGGAACTACTATGGCTACACCTTC.

J is TRBJ2-3 and V is TRBV30; TRBD1 aligns across 7 bases. This CDR3 is built from 15 residues. Per germline, CDR1 GTSNPN and CDR2 SVGIG (reference sequence). Germline trimming cut 5 bases from V and 4 bases from J; bases unmatched to any gene: 12. CDR3 protein: CAWDRVNLRADTQYF. The CDR3, as DNA: TGTGCCTGGGACAGGGTTAACCTCCGAGCAGATACGCAGTATTTT.

The V and J genes are TRBV14 and TRBJ1-6; TRBD1 matches at 10 bases. This CDR3 contains 18 residues. CDR1 is SGHDN and CDR2 is FVKESK in the germline V gene. V gave up 0 bases and J gave up 4 bases; unmatched junction bases: 6. The CDR3 region has the DNA TGTGCCAGCAGCCAAGATCCGGGACAGGGGCCTTATAATTCACCCCTCCACTTT. It is translated as CASSQDPGQGPYNSPLHF.

J is TRBJ2-1 and V is TRBV7-8; 14 positions match TRBD2. The V segment lost 3 bases and the J segment 9 bases; nucleotides outside the gene matches: 19. This CDR3 spans 20 amino acids. Germline lookup yields CDR1 SGHVS and CDR2 FQNEAQ. As DNA, the CDR3 is TGTGCCAGCAGCTTTTTGGACAGGCCACAACGGACTAGCGGGGGGTCTGAGCAGTTCTTC. This encodes CASSFLDRPQRTSGGSEQFF.

The J gene is TRBJ2-7, the V gene TRBV18; perhaps TRBD1 as D (6 bases). This CDR3 spans 14 amino acids. The germline gives CDR1 KGHSH, CDR2 LQKENI. The V and J ends lost 2 bases and 5 bases respectively, with 13 bases between them. CDR3: CASSPTAGENEQYF. CDR3 DNA sequence: TGTGCCAGCTCACCAACGGCAGGGGAAAACGAGCAGTACTTC.

The CDR3 DNA sequence: TGTGCCATCAGTGGAACAGGGAAGGTGGGCACCGGGGAGCTGTTTTTT. Residues: CAISGTGKVGTGELFF. The genes are TRBV10-3 and TRBJ2-2; tentatively, D is TRBD1 (6 bases). With 4 bases removed from V and 4 bases from J, the gap between germline ends came to 16 bases. The germline V gene encodes CDR1 ENHRY and CDR2 SYGVKD. CDR3 length: 16 amino acids.

V usage is TRBV18 and J usage is TRBJ1-4; 8 bases align to TRBD1. The junction had 6 bases not matched to a gene; V was cut back by 3 bases and J by 6 bases. CDR1 and CDR2 from the germline V gene are KGHSH and LQKENI. CDR3 length equals 15 residues. The DNA of the CDR3 is TGTGCCAGCTCACCGTCGACAGGGGTGGATGAAAAACTGTTTTTT. Its translation: CASSPSTGVDEKLFF.

The gene calls are TRBV7-9 and TRBJ1-3; 10 nucleotides align to TRBD1. Germline values: CDR1 SEHNR, CDR2 FQNEAQ (reference sequence). The ends lost 3 bases at V and 4 bases at J; junction bases unmatched: 3. This CDR3 spans 15 amino acids. The CDR3 reads CASSLETGGGNTIYF. As DNA, the CDR3 is TGTGCCAGCAGCTTGGAGACAGGGGGCGGAAACACCATATATTTT.

The chain is built from TRBV5-1 and TRBJ2-1; 7 bases match TRBD1. The CDR3 contains 16 residues. Germline CDR1 SGHRS, CDR2 YFSETQ. V shed 4 bases, J shed 1 base, and the junction held 8 bases outside the gene matches. The CDR3 region is CASSLEPQGSYNEQFF. CDR3 coding DNA: TGCGCCAGCAGCCTAGAACCACAGGGGTCCTACAATGAGCAGTTCTTC.

The chain employs TRBV5-5 and TRBJ2-2, with TRBD1 identical over 12 bases. With 4 bases clipped from V and 7 bases from J, the junction kept 11 bases outside the gene matches. Germline V CDR1 and CDR2: SGHKS, YYEKEE (reference sequence). The CDR3 is 17 residues long. CDR3 sequence (DNA): TGTGCCAGCAGCCCGGGGACAGGGGGCCGGGAGGTCGGGGAGCTGTTTTTT. Its translation: CASSPGTGGREVGELFF. Looking up the rest from reference TRBV5-5 and TRBJ2-2 gives the full variable domain: DAGVTQSPTHLIKTRGQQVTLRCSPISGHKSVSWYQQVLGQGPQFIFQYYEKEERGRGNFPDRFSARQFPNYSSELNVNALLLGDSALYLCASSPGTGGREVGELFFGEGSRLTVL.

The chain carries TRBV29-1 and TRBJ2-7, with 8 bases fitting TRBD1. This CDR3 is 13 amino acids long. The trim removed 3 bases at V and 2 bases at J, leaving 3 bases unmatched. Germline V lookup: CDR1 SQVTM, CDR2 ANQGSEA. CDR3 coding DNA: TGCAGCGTTGACGGGACAGGTCCCTACGAGCAGTACTTC. Protein product: CSVDGTGPYEQYF.

V gene TRBV7-8 combines with J gene TRBJ2-6; D may be TRBD2 (6 bases). Trimming left V 0 bases short and J 3 bases short, with 12 bases between. Per the germline V gene, CDR1 is SGHVS and CDR2 is FQNEAQ. The CDR3 loop spans 17 amino acids. The chain's CDR3 is CASSLAALARGANVLTF. The CDR3 nucleotides are TGTGCCAGCAGCTTAGCGGCTCTAGCGCGTGGGGCCAACGTCCTGACTTTC. The whole variable domain, remainder taken from reference TRBV7-8 and TRBJ2-6, is GAGVSQSPRYKVAKRGQDVALRCDPISGHVSLFWYQQALGQGPEFLTYFQNEAQLDKSGLPSDRFFAERPEGSVSTLKIQRTQQEDSAVYLCASSLAALARGANVLTFGAGSRLTVL.

This clone was detected a few times. Here the CDR3 DNA reads TGTGCCAGTAGTATAGTAGGGCTAGCGGGGGCACAAGATACGCAGTATTTT. Translated: CASSIVGLAGAQDTQYF. V is TRBV19 and J is TRBJ2-3; 10 bases are a match to TRBD2. V was clipped by 1 base and J by 5 bases; unmatched bases: 9. CDR1 and CDR2 (germline): LNHDA, SQIVND (reference sequence). CDR3 size: 17 residues. The full variable domain, with the rest looked up from reference TRBV19 and TRBJ2-3, is DGGITQSPKYLFRKEGQNVTLSCEQNLNHDAMYWYRQDPGQGLRLIYYSQIVNDFQKGDIAEGYSVSREKKESFPLTVTSAQKNPTAFYLCASSIVGLAGAQDTQYFGPGTRLTVL.

The chain has TRBV19 and TRBJ1-5; D gene ambiguous. Trimming stripped 5 bases from V and 0 bases from J, with 8 bases between. Germline assignment: CDR1 LNHDA and CDR2 SQIVND (reference sequence). The CDR3 length is 14 residues. CDR3 sequence reads: CASSPYDSNQPQHF. CDR3 DNA: TGTGCCAGTAGTCCCTACGATAGCAATCAGCCCCAGCATTTT.

This clone has a handful of counts. The chain combines TRBV9 with TRBJ2-5; TRBD2 aligns across 7 bases. With 4 bases clipped from V and 7 bases from J, the junction kept 16 bases outside the gene matches. This CDR3 has 16 amino acids. CDR1 is SGDLS and CDR2 is YYNGEE in the germline V gene. The CDR3: CASSIAGTIGRGTQYF. DNA for the CDR3: TGTGCCAGCAGCATCGCCGGGACTATTGGTCGCGGGACCCAGTACTTC. Combining the CDR3 with reference TRBV9 and TRBJ2-5 gives the whole variable domain DSGVTQTPKHLITATGQRVTLRCSPRSGDLSVYWYQQSLDQGLQFLIQYYNGEERAKGNILERFSAQQFPDLHSELNLSSLELGDSALYFCASSIAGTIGRGTQYFGPGTRLLVL.

This clone was detected once. The chain couples TRBV11-2 to TRBJ2-1; 8 bases are shared with TRBD2. The CDR3 is 19 residues long. V gave up 0 bases and J gave up 2 bases; unmatched junction bases: 12. Per the germline V gene, CDR1 is SGHAT and CDR2 is FQNNGV. The CDR3 region has the DNA TGTGCCAGCAGCTTAGATGGGAGCGGGGGCGCCGGTCCCTACAATGAGCAGTTCTTC. Protein: CASSLDGSGGAGPYNEQFF. Using reference TRBV11-2 and TRBJ2-1 for the parts outside the CDR3, the full variable domain is EAGVAQSPRYKIIEKRQSVAFWCNPISGHATLYWYQQILGQGPKLLIQFQNNGVVDDSQLPKDRFSAERLKGVDSTLKIQPAKLEDSAVYLCASSLDGSGGAGPYNEQFFGPGTRLTVL.

The chain links TRBV10-3 to TRBJ2-5; D is unclear. CDR3 size: 14 residues. CDR1 and CDR2 (germline): ENHRY, SYGVKD. Trimming removed 4 bases at V and 0 bases at J, with 9 bases between. The CDR3 nucleotides are TGTGCCATCAGTGCGCGGCAAGACCAAGAGACCCAGTACTTC. It codes for CAISARQDQETQYF.

This clone turned up a few times. This rearrangement joins TRBV4-1 to TRBJ1-1; 9 bases map to TRBD1. This CDR3 is built from 14 residues. The germline V gene encodes CDR1 MGHRA and CDR2 YSYEKL. V dropped 1 base and J dropped 11; count of bases not matched to a gene: 8. CDR3 residues: CASSQVRDRVHAFF. In DNA form, the CDR3 reads TGCGCCAGCAGCCAAGTCCGGGACAGGGTGCATGCTTTCTTT.

This rearrangement joins TRBV6-5 to TRBJ1-5; 8 nucleotides agree with TRBD1. Germline V CDR1 and CDR2: MNHEY, SVGAGI. V lost 6 bases and J lost 3; bases outside the gene matches: 4. This CDR3 contains 14 residues. The CDR3 DNA reads TGTGCCAGCAGCGTGGACAGGGTCAATCAGCCCCAGCATTTT. It translates to CASSVDRVNQPQHF.

This clone has only one observation. This chain joins TRBV2 and TRBJ2-7; 8 positions agree with TRBD1. Per the germline V gene, CDR1 is SNHLY and CDR2 is FYNNEI. Losses at the gene ends were 2 bases for V and 4 bases for J; bases not matched to a gene: 7. This CDR3 comprises 15 residues. Here the CDR3 DNA reads TGTGCCAGCAGTGAATGGCGGACAGGGAAATACGAGCAGTACTTC. Protein: CASSEWRTGKYEQYF.

This chain uses TRBV7-2 with TRBJ1-2; maybe TRBD1 (6 bases). Germline CDR1 and CDR2: SGHTA and FQGNSA. V was clipped by 5 bases and J by 4 bases, with 17 bases between them. This CDR3 has 15 residues. The CDR3 sequence is CASSDTGTPVYGYTF. The CDR3 coding sequence is TGTGCCAGCAGCGACACAGGGACCCCAGTCTATGGCTACACCTTC.

This clone was picked up a small number of times. The V and J genes are TRBV6-6 and TRBJ1-2; 7 bases are shared with TRBD1. The junction had 7 bases not matched to a gene; V was cut back by 5 bases and J by 4 bases. Germline V gene lookup returns CDR1 MNHNY and CDR2 SVGAGI (reference sequence). CDR3 length equals 14 residues. The DNA for the CDR3 is TGTGCCAGCAGTAACAGGGGCTTGGGCTATGGCTACACCTTC. It yields the protein CASSNRGLGYGYTF.

The chain links TRBV29-1 to TRBJ2-1, with D possibly being TRBD2 (6 bases). The CDR3 length is 14 residues. In germline, CDR1 is SQVTM, CDR2 ANQGSEA. Trimming stripped 6 bases from V and 3 bases from J, with 15 bases between. Here the CDR3 reads CSVALAELYNEQFF. The CDR3 bases are TGCAGCGTGGCTTTAGCGGAACTCTACAATGAGCAGTTCTTC.

This chain links TRBV5-6 with TRBJ1-3, with TRBD1 matching over 11 bases. The germline gives CDR1 SGHDT, CDR2 YYEEEE. The CDR3 runs to 17 residues. The V gene end was trimmed by 4 bases and the J gene end by 4 bases; junction bases not matched to a gene: 10. The CDR3 bases are TGTGCCAGCAGCGGAACGGACAGGGGGCGATCCGGAAACACCATATATTTT. Protein sequence: CASSGTDRGRSGNTIYF.

This chain uses TRBV7-6 with TRBJ2-7, with TRBD2 matching over 8 bases. The trim removed 5 bases at V and 4 bases at J, leaving 10 bases unmatched. CDR3 length equals 15 residues. Germline-derived CDR1 and CDR2 are SGHVS and FNYEAQ. Written as DNA, the CDR3 is TGTGCCAGCAGCCCGGGCGGGGGGCTGGTGTACGAGCAGTACTTC. Translating it yields CASSPGGGLVYEQYF.

This clone appeared many times. J is TRBJ1-5 and V is TRBV11-2; D is ambiguous. The CDR3 contains 14 residues. Germline V gene sequence: CDR1 SGHAT, CDR2 FQNNGV. Deletions cut 8 bases from V and 4 bases from J, with 15 bases between. The DNA of the CDR3 is TGTGCCAGCTGCCGGGAACCACAAAATCAGCCCCAGCATTTT. Its translation: CASCREPQNQPQHF.